The rows below give T cell receptor beta chains drawn from one sample of a study of chemoradiotherapy in HPV16-positive cancers. Profiled with immunoSEQ multiplex PCR; TCRdb holds only in-frame clones, not every one. The sample lists approximately 50,000 clones; roughly 90% were seen once. The sequencing here drew on blood, taken from a patient who underwent chemoradiotherapy. The origin of the receptors is a human donor with HPV-associated anogenital cancer. The CDR3 runs from the conserved cysteine through the conserved F or W.

CDR3 protein,J gene,V gene
CASSYSGTNTEAFF,TRBJ1-1,TRBV6-5
CASSLGNSGSRDEQFF,TRBJ2-1,TRBV7-2
CASSLEAGAGTDTQYF,TRBJ2-3,TRBV7-6
CASTLGTPNTEAFF,TRBJ1-1,TRBV5-5
CAWSLGQGDPSYGYTF,TRBJ1-2,TRBV30
CASRPTSDSSYEQYF,TRBJ2-7,TRBV6-1
CASSPGPIIGRRTDTQYF,TRBJ2-3,TRBV19
CASSLYVLSGSGELFF,TRBJ2-2,TRBV5-6
CAWSVPENNEQFF,TRBJ2-1,TRBV30
CASSPGTAIMSQHF,TRBJ1-5,TRBV7-9
CASRPGPTITGELFF,TRBJ2-2,TRBV9
CAISGHSGQQETQYF,TRBJ2-5,TRBV10-3
CASSREGDSNQPQHF,TRBJ1-5,TRBV2
CASSLANVGQGKSGANVLTF,TRBJ2-6,TRBV5-4
CASSQRTGGSEKLFF,TRBJ1-4,TRBV18
CASSPAGPIGETQYF,TRBJ2-5,TRBV7-2
CAWSAPDSRNSPLHF,TRBJ1-6,TRBV30
CAWSPDIGLAGSNTGELFF,TRBJ2-2,TRBV30
CASSEAGDRADEQYF,TRBJ2-7,TRBV6-1
CASSFHYGAVGTGELFF,TRBJ2-2,TRBV7-9
CASSQGWDRTSNQPQHF,TRBJ1-5,TRBV4-1
CASTLPSPRRYSTDTQYF,TRBJ2-3,TRBV7-3
CAWSVKGSTYEQYF,TRBJ2-7,TRBV30
CASSVRVSGGVDEQFF,TRBJ2-1,TRBV9
CASSRITGLNGGDTQYF,TRBJ2-3,TRBV19
CASSGTSGVNTGELFF,TRBJ2-2,TRBV5-4
CASSRGRGFSEAFF,TRBJ1-1,TRBV5-6
CASSVWRGTSGGVETQYF,TRBJ2-5,TRBV6-1
CASSFVGGSRMNTEAFF,TRBJ1-1,TRBV7-9
CASSRGSVTDTQYF,TRBJ2-3,TRBV11-3
CASSQGPALYTGELFF,TRBJ2-2,TRBV4-2
CASSLWGGRGSNQPQHF,TRBJ1-5,TRBV27
CASSFHGQNNQPQHF,TRBJ1-5,TRBV7-2
CASSQEGRNTEAFF,TRBJ1-1,TRBV4-2
CASSLTGDPNSPLHF,TRBJ1-6,TRBV7-6
CASSSQRNSGNTIYF,TRBJ1-3,TRBV19
CASRRDPNTEAFF,TRBJ1-1,TRBV5-4
CAWSRTRGMTEAFF,TRBJ1-1,TRBV30
CASSFEFGRSTDAQYF,TRBJ2-3,TRBV7-8
CASSLTSGSNEQFF,TRBJ2-1,TRBV5-1
CASSVGGVYNEQFF,TRBJ2-1,TRBV9
CASSPDSMNTEAFF,TRBJ1-1,TRBV7-6
CASSLGAGGTYNEQFF,TRBJ2-1,TRBV5-1
CASSSIGTGEAFF,TRBJ1-1,TRBV5-5
CASSFSAGELFF,TRBJ2-2,TRBV11-3
CASRGGLDEQFF,TRBJ2-1,TRBV19
CASSLAEDQPQHF,TRBJ1-5,TRBV7-6
CASSEIAVSGTDTQYF,TRBJ2-3,TRBV6-1
CASSLARENGYTF,TRBJ1-2,TRBV5-8
CASSPSEAGNTIYF,TRBJ1-3,TRBV18
CASSQGTSDQETQYF,TRBJ2-5,TRBV7-3
CARSPMGVEIHEQFF,TRBJ2-1,TRBV7-5
CASSRRVRGTTDTQYF,TRBJ2-3,TRBV7-2
CASHKTGRDYGYTF,TRBJ1-2,TRBV27
CASSLGQRGTEAFF,TRBJ1-1,TRBV5-6